The 27 T cell receptor beta chains in this list originate from one sample, sequenced in a study of early T cells in non-severe SARS-CoV-2 infection. Each CDR3 protein gets one entry after TCRdb re-called the 5' RACE reads with MiXCR. The repertoire holds about 63,000 distinct CDR3 sequences, 13% seen once, with roughly 4.7% in the top ten. The sequencing sample was made of whole blood. These TCRs come from an adult who was a healthcare worker with PCR-confirmed SARS-CoV-2 infection or an uninfected control (not recorded which).

This clonotype was recorded at least ten times. This chain joins TRBV6-6 and TRBJ1-2; D is undetermined. Trimming left V 0 bases short and J 5 bases short, with 13 bases between. The germline CDR1 and CDR2 sequences are MNHNY and SVGAGI (reference sequence). The CDR3 is 15 residues long. The CDR3 sequence: CASSYSKAGGYGYTF. The CDR3 nucleotides are TGTGCCAGCAGTTACTCGAAGGCCGGAGGATATGGCTACACCTTC.

At least ten counts were recorded for this clonotype. CDR3 in amino acids: CAISEDSSYEQYF. In DNA form, the CDR3 reads TGTGCCATCAGTGAGGACAGCTCCTACGAGCAGTACTTC. V usage is TRBV10-3 and J usage is TRBJ2-7; tentative D call: TRBD1 (5 bases). Germline V CDR1 and CDR2: ENHRY, SYGVKD. The CDR3 is 13 amino acids. V lost 2 bases to trimming and J lost 0 bases, with 5 bases between them.

This chain joins TRBV4-1 and TRBJ2-7; 8 nucleotides match TRBD1. V was clipped by 2 bases and J by 3 bases; unmatched bases: 6. The CDR3 loop spans 15 amino acids. The V gene's germline CDR1 is MGHRA and CDR2 YSYEKL. The CDR3 nucleotides read TGCGCCAGCAGCCAATCAGGGGGCCTCAACTACGAGCAGTACTTC. It yields the protein CASSQSGGLNYEQYF.

The chain is built from TRBV20-1 and TRBJ2-3, with D possibly TRBD1 on 5 matching bases. The CDR3 has 14 amino acids. The V gene lost 2 bases and the J gene lost 2 bases, with 11 bases spanning the gap. Germline values: CDR1 DFQATT, CDR2 SNEGSKA (reference sequence). The CDR3 DNA reads TGCAGTGCTAGACCTTCAGGGTACACAGATACGCAGTATTTT. Residues: CSARPSGYTDTQYF.

This clonotype has just a few counts. The chain recombines TRBV6-2 or TRBV6-3 with TRBJ1-5; no clear D. The V and J ends lost 4 bases and 0 bases respectively, with 4 bases between them. This CDR3 is built from 13 residues. Germline lookup yields CDR1 MNHEY and CDR2 SVGEGT. This CDR3 reads CASSWDSNQPQHF. The CDR3, as DNA: TGTGCCAGCAGTTGGGATAGCAATCAGCCCCAGCATTTT.

The chain's CDR3 is CASSLAGSNTEAFF. DNA of the CDR3: TGTGCCAGCAGCTTGGCAGGTTCGAACACTGAAGCTTTCTTT. V usage is TRBV5-6 and J usage is TRBJ1-1, with D uncertain. The CDR3 is made up of 14 amino acids. In germline, CDR1 is SGHDT, CDR2 YYEEEE. The ends were cut back, 0 bases at V and 1 base at J, with 7 bases in the middle.

This clonotype was seen at least ten times. The V and J genes are TRBV7-9 and TRBJ2-3; 9 bases fit TRBD2. CDR1 and CDR2 (germline): SEHNR, FQNEAQ (reference sequence). V shed 4 bases and J 3 bases; nucleotides not matched to a gene: 5. This CDR3 comprises 15 residues. The CDR3 nucleotides are TGTGCCAGCAGCTCGGGACTAGCCCCGACAGATACGCAGTATTTT. Protein sequence: CASSSGLAPTDTQYF.

This chain uses TRBV7-9 with TRBJ2-7, with D perhaps TRBD1 (6 bases). Germline CDR1 SEHNR, CDR2 FQNEAQ (reference sequence). The V and J ends lost 5 bases and 3 bases respectively, with 11 bases between them. The CDR3 is made up of 13 amino acids. The CDR3 loop is CASSPTGNYEQYF. CDR3 coding DNA: TGTGCCAGCAGCCCAACAGGGAACTACGAGCAGTACTTC.

This clonotype was seen ten or more times. The V and J genes are TRBV6-1 and TRBJ1-5; D perhaps matches TRBD1 (6 bases). Trimming removed 5 bases from V and 7 bases from J, with 15 bases in between. This CDR3 contains 14 residues. Germline CDR1 is MNHNS and CDR2 is SASEGT. Written as DNA, the CDR3 is TGTGCCAGCAGTTGGGGGGCAGGGGACCAGCCCCAGCATTTT. Its protein product is CASSWGAGDQPQHF.

This clonotype was counted ten times or more. The chain joins TRBV11-2 to TRBJ2-5; D remains unclear. Per the germline V gene, CDR1 is SGHAT and CDR2 is FQNNGV. The V end was cut by 7 bases, the J end by 3 bases, with 6 bases between. CDR3 length: 11 residues. This chain's CDR3 is CASTIKETQYF. CDR3 nucleotide sequence: TGTGCCAGCACTATTAAAGAGACCCAGTACTTC.

This clonotype has a count of ten or more. V gene TRBV12-3 or TRBV12-4 combines with J gene TRBJ1-5, with TRBD1 matching 7 bases. This CDR3 region has 13 residues. V gave up 6 bases and J gave up 8 bases; unmatched junction bases: 7. The CDR3 nucleotides read TGTGCCAGCAGGACGGGACAGCAAGAGCCCCAGCATTTT. Translating it yields CASRTGQQEPQHF.

This clonotype was recorded a few times. This chain links TRBV20-1 with TRBJ1-2; the D is unclear. CDR3 size: 12 residues. Germline CDR1 is DFQATT and CDR2 is SNEGSKA (reference sequence). The ends were cut back, 1 base at V and 5 bases at J, with 8 bases in the middle. The CDR3 sequence is CSARVGRYGYTF. CDR3 DNA: TGCAGTGCTAGAGTAGGCCGATATGGCTACACCTTC.

This clonotype was seen ten or more times. The CDR3 DNA reads as TGTGCCAGCAGCTCCTACAACACAGATACGCAGTATTTT. Translated: CASSSYNTDTQYF. V gene TRBV7-6 combines with J gene TRBJ2-3; D gene ambiguous. This CDR3 is 13 amino acids long. V shed 4 bases and J shed 2 bases, with 7 bases lying between them. Germline V CDR1 and CDR2: SGHVS, FNYEAQ.

Many counts were recorded for this clonotype. The chain carries TRBV18 and TRBJ2-5; TRBD2 is a possible D gene (5 bases). The CDR3 loop spans 15 amino acids. CDR1 and CDR2 (germline): KGHSH, LQKENI. Trimming removed 1 base at V and 3 bases at J, with 12 bases between. CDR3 DNA sequence: TGTGCCAGCTCACCACGGAGAGGGCTCGAAGAGACCCAGTACTTC. It encodes CASSPRRGLEETQYF. Variable domain in full (rest from reference TRBV18 and TRBJ2-5): NAGVMQNPRHLVRRRGQEARLRCSPMKGHSHVYWYRQLPEEGLKFMVYLQKENIIDESGMPKERFSAEFPKEGPSILRIQQVVRGDSAAYFCASSPRRGLEETQYFGPGTRLLVL.

As DNA, the CDR3 is TGTGCCAGCAGCGTAGCCGGGGGTCATTCACCCCTCCACTTT. This codes for CASSVAGGHSPLHF. V is TRBV9 and J is TRBJ1-6, with D maybe TRBD1 (5 bases). V gave up 0 bases and J gave up 8 bases, with 9 bases separating them. This CDR3 contains 14 residues. Germline V gene data show CDR1 as SGDLS and CDR2 as YYNGEE.

This clonotype was detected ten times or more. The chain has TRBV6-5 and TRBJ1-1; D possibly corresponds to TRBD1 (6 bases). Deletions cut 2 bases from V and 3 bases from J, with 10 bases between. The CDR3 spans 14 residues. Germline V lookup: CDR1 MNHEY, CDR2 SVGAGI. The CDR3 nucleotides read TGTGCCAGCAGTTACGAAAGGGGGTACACTGAAGCTTTCTTT. Its translation is CASSYERGYTEAFF.

This clonotype has only a few counts. The V gene is TRBV20-1, the J gene TRBJ2-1, with 14 bases matching TRBD2. Trimming took 0 bases from V and 5 from J; bases not matched to a gene: 12. Germline V gene lookup returns CDR1 DFQATT and CDR2 SNEGSKA (reference sequence). The CDR3 is 19 residues long. CDR3 sequence (DNA): TGCAGTGCTAGAGATATAGGACTAGCGGGGGGCCGCCCCAACAATGAGCAGTTCTTC. Translation: CSARDIGLAGGRPNNEQFF.

This clonotype was picked up a small number of times. An end of the junction does not agree with germline; a read error may underlie this. This chain links TRBV5-1 with TRBJ1-6; no reliable D call. This CDR3 spans 16 amino acids. Germline loops: CDR1 SGHRS, CDR2 YFSETQ. This chain's CDR3 is CASSLDTLSYNSPLHF. The CDR3 DNA sequence: TGCGCCAGCAGCTTGGACACCCTCTCCTATAATTCACCCCTCCATTTT.

At least ten counts were recorded for this clonotype. The chain has TRBV6-1 and TRBJ2-2, with D perhaps TRBD1 (8 bases). The CDR3 sequence is 14 residues long. Germline CDR1 is MNHNS and CDR2 is SASEGT. The V end lost 9 bases, the J end lost 3 bases, and 14 bases lay between the germline ends. The CDR3 here is CASHRGGDTGELFF. The CDR3 bases are TGTGCCAGTCACAGGGGGGGGGACACCGGGGAGCTGTTTTTT.

Many counts were recorded for this clonotype. V gene TRBV5-1 combines with J gene TRBJ2-5, with TRBD1 matching over 9 bases. CDR1 and CDR2 (germline): SGHRS, YFSETQ. V was clipped by 1 base and J by 5 bases; unmatched bases: 9. The CDR3 totals 16 residues. The CDR3 DNA reads TGCGCCAGCAGCTTGCCAAAGGGACAGGGTGAGGAGACCCAGTACTTC. Translated: CASSLPKGQGEETQYF.

This clonotype was observed a handful of times. The V gene is TRBV20-1, the J gene TRBJ2-2, with a possible D match to TRBD2 (5 bases). The CDR3 is 13 amino acids. Trimming left V 4 bases short and J 1 base short, with 7 bases between. In germline, CDR1 is DFQATT, CDR2 SNEGSKA (reference sequence). The CDR3 DNA reads as TGCAGTGCTAAACGGGGGAACACCGGGGAGCTGTTTTTT. This sequence encodes CSAKRGNTGELFF.

This clonotype was seen at least ten times. The rearrangement links TRBV9 to TRBJ2-3; D not certain. The CDR3 sequence is 13 residues long. V was cut by 4 bases and J by 4 bases, with 10 bases left in between. Germline assignment: CDR1 SGDLS and CDR2 YYNGEE. The CDR3, as DNA: TGTGCCAGCAGCACCACCCTAGCAGATACGCAGTATTTT. It specifies CASSTTLADTQYF.

The chain has TRBV19 and TRBJ2-1; 8 nucleotides match TRBD2. The CDR3 has 13 residues. Germline V gene sequence: CDR1 LNHDA, CDR2 SQIVND (reference sequence). With 4 bases clipped from V and 8 bases from J, the junction kept 4 bases outside the gene matches. The CDR3 DNA is TGTGCCAGTAGTAGGGTAGCGGGGCATGAGCAGTTCTTC. Protein sequence: CASSRVAGHEQFF.

This clonotype was observed at least ten times. This sequence joins TRBV2 and TRBJ2-7, with D unclear. Trimming shortened V by 4 bases and J by 7 bases, and 5 bases separated the two germline ends. The CDR3 extends over 10 amino acids. The germline V gene encodes CDR1 SNHLY and CDR2 FYNNEI. The CDR3 spells CASSVLEQYF. The CDR3 DNA is TGTGCCAGCAGTGTACTGGAGCAGTACTTC.

This clonotype has just a few counts. The gene calls are TRBV12-3 or TRBV12-4 and TRBJ2-1, with 12 bases lining up with TRBD2. V gave up 4 bases and J gave up 10 bases; unmatched junction bases: 5. The length of the CDR3 is 14 residues. The CDR3 DNA follows: TGTGCCAGCAGTTCTAGCGGGGGGGCACAGGAGCAGTTCTTC. Its protein product is CASSSSGGAQEQFF.

The count of this clonotype is one. The junction departs from the called germline gene at one end, perhaps through a read error. The chain has TRBV11-2 and TRBJ1-2; D ambiguous. This CDR3 is 14 amino acids long. In germline, CDR1 is SGHAT, CDR2 FQNNGV. CDR3 region: CPSSLVGGNYGYTF. The CDR3 bases are TGTCCCAGCAGCTTAGTCGGCGGGAACTATGGCTACACCTTC. Drawing the rest from reference TRBV11-2 and TRBJ1-2, the complete variable domain is EAGVAQSPRYKIIEKRQSVAFWCNPISGHATLYWYQQILGQGPKLLIQFQNNGVVDDSQLPKDRFSAERLKGVDSTLKIQPAKLEDSAVYLCPSSLVGGNYGYTFGSGTRLTVV.

V gene TRBV2 combines with J gene TRBJ1-1, with D possibly matching TRBD1 (5 bases). CDR1 is SNHLY and CDR2 is FYNNEI in the germline V gene. The CDR3 spans 14 residues. V shed 5 bases and J shed 1 base, with 11 bases lying between them. CDR3 coding DNA: TGTGCCAGCAGTCCCGGGACCGCGAACACTGAAGCTTTCTTT. This codes for CASSPGTANTEAFF.